This TCR beta chain was sequenced for a study of identical twins. The donors were all healthy and Caucasian. This clonotype was seen a few times. One entry per CDR3 protein results from TCRdb running MiXCR on the 5' RACE reads. The table lists under 350,000 distinct CDR3 sequences, nearly 9.5% of them singletons. This same sample was also part of a study on yellow fever vaccine responses in identical twins.

This sequence originates from a woman aged 18-29 years in good health. Specimen: CD8+ T cells sorted from blood.

This CDR3 is CAALVGELFF. CDR3 in DNA: TGTGCCGCCCTCGTAGGGGAGCTGTTTTTT. V usage is TRBV30 and J usage is TRBJ2-2; D is undetermined. V lost 8 bases and J lost 8, with 9 bases in between. There are 10 residues in the CDR3. Per the germline V gene, CDR1 is GTSNPN and CDR2 is SVGIG (reference sequence).